These 18 T cell receptor beta chains share one sample of origin, sequenced in a study of chemoradiotherapy in HPV16-positive cancers. This table comes from immunoSEQ multiplex PCR, and its TCRdb copy is limited to in-frame clones, with some not included. The sample lists around 19,000 clones; 90% were seen once. The source was blood, collected from a patient who underwent chemoradiotherapy. The receptors derive from a human donor with HPV-associated anogenital cancer.

The genes are TRBV7-9 and TRBJ2-1, with 8 bases identical to TRBD1. The CDR3 is made up of 16 amino acids. Trimming removed 5 bases from V and 3 bases from J; junction bases left unmatched: 9. Germline V CDR1 and CDR2: SEHNR, FQNEAQ (reference sequence). CDR3 sequence: CASSILQGAVYNEQFF. The DNA of the CDR3 is TGTGCCAGCAGCATACTTCAGGGGGCTGTCTACAATGAGCAGTTCTTC. The full variable domain, with the rest looked up from reference TRBV7-9 and TRBJ2-1, is DTGVSQNPRHKITKRGQNVTFRCDPISEHNRLYWYRQTLGQGPEFLTYFQNEAQLEKSRLLSDRFSAERPKGSFSTLEIQRTEQGDSAMYLCASSILQGAVYNEQFFGPGTRLTVL.

The V call is TRBV2, the J call TRBJ2-7; D gene unclear. The CDR3 runs 14 residues. Trimming shortened V by 5 bases and J by 3 bases, and 14 bases separated the two germline ends. Germline loops: CDR1 SNHLY, CDR2 FYNNEI. The CDR3 reads CASSLDLTVYEQYF. The CDR3 DNA reads as TGTGCCAGCAGTCTGGACCTGACTGTCTACGAGCAGTACTTC.

This sequence joins TRBV5-1 and TRBJ1-1, with D maybe TRBD1 (6 bases). Germline assignment: CDR1 SGHRS and CDR2 YFSETQ. Trimming left V 3 bases short and J 3 bases short, with 15 bases between. This CDR3 region has 15 residues. The chain's CDR3 is CASSSQGRGDTEAFF. CDR3 nucleotide sequence: TGCGCCAGCAGCTCCCAGGGGCGCGGGGACACTGAAGCTTTCTTT.

The chain combines TRBV7-9 with TRBJ2-5; 10 bases line up with TRBD1. The length of the CDR3 is 16 residues. CDR1 SEHNR and CDR2 FQNEAQ come from the germline V gene (reference sequence). The J segment lost 2 bases and the V segment lost 6 bases, leaving 9 bases of the junction unmatched. CDR3 in DNA: TGTGCCAGCAGTTTAATTTCGGACAGGGGGCAAGAGACCCAGTACTTC. Translating gives CASSLISDRGQETQYF.

This clone came up once. The rearrangement links TRBV6-1 to TRBJ2-7; D might be TRBD1 or TRBD2, each matching 6 bases. Germline lookup yields CDR1 MNHNS and CDR2 SASEGT. The length of the CDR3 is 12 residues. V lost 7 bases to trimming and J lost 5 bases, with 12 bases between them. CDR3 amino acids: CASTPGANEQYF. The CDR3 DNA reads TGTGCCAGCACCCCGGGGGCAAACGAGCAGTACTTC.

The chain has TRBV6-1 and TRBJ1-4, with 11 nucleotides matching TRBD1. The CDR3 length is 14 residues. J lost 8 bases, V lost 5 bases, and 4 bases had no gene match. Germline V gives CDR1 MNHNS, CDR2 SASEGT. CDR3 bases: TGTGCCAGCAGTCCGGGACAGGGGGAAGAAAAACTGTTTTTT. Protein product: CASSPGQGEEKLFF.

This clone has only a few counts. The V and J genes are TRBV7-6 and TRBJ2-7; D is possibly TRBD2 (6 bases). Germline V gene sequence: CDR1 SGHVS, CDR2 FNYEAQ. V shed 1 base and J shed 3 bases, with 7 bases lying between them. This CDR3 comprises 13 residues. Written as DNA, the CDR3 is TGTGCCAGCAGCTTAGTGCGGGGCTACGAGCAGTACGTC. Its translation is CASSLVRGYEQYV.

This clone was observed once. The CDR3 DNA reads as TGTGCCAGCAGCTTTGCCGAATTAGGGTGGGCTAACACAGATACGCAGTATTTT. Its translation is CASSFAELGWANTDTQYF. This chain joins TRBV7-9 and TRBJ2-3; no definite D call. The CDR3 loop spans 18 amino acids. Germline V CDR1 and CDR2: SEHNR, FQNEAQ (reference sequence). The V end lost 3 bases, the J end lost 2 bases, and 21 bases lay between the germline ends.

The V gene is TRBV11-3, the J gene TRBJ2-2; the match to TRBD1 covers 8 bases. Germline V gene data show CDR1 as SGHNT and CDR2 as YENEEA. Trimming took 5 bases from V and 15 from J; bases not matched to a gene: 11. The CDR3 runs 13 residues. The chain's CDR3 is CASSRTRTGRVFF. CDR3 in DNA: TGTGCCAGCAGCCGAACGAGGACAGGGCGGGTGTTTTTT.

The rearrangement joins TRBV30 to TRBJ2-7; D not certain. There are 13 residues in the CDR3. V gave up 1 base and J gave up 4 bases, with 11 bases separating them. The germline V gene encodes CDR1 GTSNPN and CDR2 SVGIG (reference sequence). The DNA for the CDR3 is TGTGCCTGGAGTGGGGTAATGAGGTACGAGCAGTACTTC. Encoded protein: CAWSGVMRYEQYF. The variable domain in full, completed from reference TRBV30 and TRBJ2-7, reads SQTIHQWPATLVQPVGSPLSLECTVEGTSNPNLYWYRQAAGRGLQLLFYSVGIGQISSEVPQNLSASRPQDRQFILSSKKLLLSDSGFYLCAWSGVMRYEQYFGPGTRLTVT.

The chain combines TRBV11-2 with TRBJ2-7, with a possible D match to TRBD1 (5 bases). Per the germline V gene, CDR1 is SGHAT and CDR2 is FQNNGV. This CDR3 is built from 13 residues. Trimming took 5 bases from V and 4 from J, leaving 12 bases between them. In DNA form, the CDR3 reads TGTGCCAGCAGCGAGACAGCTATATACGAGCAGTACTTC. The encoded protein is CASSETAIYEQYF.

This rearrangement joins TRBV14 to TRBJ1-1; no reliable D call. Per the germline V gene, CDR1 is SGHDN and CDR2 is FVKESK. Trimming shortened V by 0 bases and J by 6 bases, and 11 bases separated the two germline ends. This CDR3 is built from 14 residues. Here the CDR3 reads CASSQDPGSSEAFF. CDR3 nucleotide sequence: TGTGCCAGCAGCCAAGATCCGGGGTCTTCTGAAGCTTTCTTT.

CDR3 region: CASSSTSKSTDTQYF. CDR3 DNA sequence: TGCGCCAGCAGCTCGACAAGCAAGAGCACAGATACGCAGTATTTT. This rearrangement joins TRBV5-1 to TRBJ2-3; D gene uncertain. Trimming removed 3 bases from V and 0 bases from J, with 11 bases in between. Germline values: CDR1 SGHRS, CDR2 YFSETQ. CDR3 length: 15 residues.

The V and J genes are TRBV5-4 and TRBJ2-2, with 11 positions matching TRBD1. J lost 7 bases, V lost 5 bases, and 7 bases had no gene match. Germline values: CDR1 SGHNT, CDR2 YYREEE (reference sequence). The length of the CDR3 is 15 residues. CDR3 in amino acids: CASSERTGGHGELFF. The CDR3 DNA reads TGTGCCAGCAGTGAAAGGACAGGGGGCCACGGGGAGCTGTTTTTT.

This clone was counted a few times. The genes are TRBV28 and TRBJ1-6, with D unresolved. This CDR3 contains 13 residues. From germline, CDR1 is MDHEN and CDR2 SYDVKM. The V end lost 11 bases, the J end lost 1 base, and 9 bases lay between the germline ends. The CDR3 region is CAAGRSYNSPLHF. The CDR3 DNA follows: TGTGCCGCCGGTCGGTCCTATAATTCACCCCTCCACTTT.

Comment on this clone: One end of the junction varies from germline; a read error may be responsible. This chain links TRBV4-3 with TRBJ1-5; D gene unclear. Germline loops: CDR1 LGHNA, CDR2 YSLEER. There are 15 residues in the CDR3. Here the CDR3 DNA reads TGCGCCAGCACCCAAGATAAAGCGGGTTACCAGCCCCAGCATTTT. It encodes CASTQDKAGYQPQHF.

The chain recombines TRBV5-3 with TRBJ2-1, with 9 bases fitting TRBD2. TRBV5-3 is marked as an open reading frame, function uncertain. This CDR3 is built from 17 residues. V lost 4 bases and J lost 3; bases outside the gene matches: 11. The CDR3 DNA reads as TGTGCCAGAAGCCTACCCCCGACTAGCGGCGGCTACAATGAGCAGTTCTTC. Protein sequence: CARSLPPTSGGYNEQFF.

A few counts support this clone. The chain has TRBV10-3 and TRBJ2-7; D may match TRBD1 or TRBD2 (5 bases each). The V and J ends lost 10 bases and 4 bases respectively, with 17 bases between them. This CDR3 region has 13 residues. Germline CDR1 ENHRY, CDR2 SYGVKD. The CDR3 is CATGTEDLYEQYF. The CDR3 DNA reads TGTGCCACCGGGACGGAAGACTTGTACGAGCAGTACTTC.